Listed below are T cell receptor beta chains from one sample, sequenced in a study of OX40 agonist ivuxolimab in advanced cancers. TCRdb's copy holds only in-frame clones and misses some; the assay was immunoSEQ multiplex PCR. The table lists roughly 29,000 clones, about nine tenths of them singletons. This specimen was CD4+ or CD8+ T cells sorted from blood, taken in a trial of the OX40 agonist ivuxolimab. The receptors originated from an adult with an advanced solid tumor such as melanoma, head and neck, liver or kidney cancer. The CDR3 runs from the conserved cysteine through the conserved F or W. Fields, in order: CDR3 DNA, CDR3 protein, V gene, D gene, clone size, J gene. A D gene is named only where the DNA matches it firmly. Clone size, where shown, is once, few, many, or a class for clones that have expanded.

TGTGCCAGTAGTATCCCCGCCGGCAATGAGCAGTTCTTC CASSIPAGNEQFF TRBV19 . . TRBJ2-1
TGTGCCTGGAGTTACGGACAGGGGTTCTACTACACCTTC CAWSYGQGFYYTF TRBV30 TRBD1 . TRBJ1-2
TGTGCCAGCAGTTTTTGGCAGGGGAACACTGAAGCTTTCTTT CASSFWQGNTEAFF TRBV27 . once TRBJ1-1
TGTGCCAGCAGCTTAGGCTCGGTGAACACTGAAGCTTTCTTT CASSLGSVNTEAFF TRBV11-2 . . TRBJ1-1
TGTGCCAGCAGTGAGACTAGCGGGGGGCTGCTCACAGATACGCAGTATTTT CASSETSGGLLTDTQYF TRBV27 TRBD2 . TRBJ2-3
TGTGCCAGCAGCTTAGAGCGGGACAGGGTCACAGATACGCAGTATTTT CASSLERDRVTDTQYF TRBV11-2 TRBD1 . TRBJ2-3
TGTGCCAGCAGTCCGCGAGCGGGTTCCTACAATGAGCAGTTCTTC CASSPRAGSYNEQFF TRBV28 . . TRBJ2-1
TGTGCCAGCAGCACCGGGCTAGCGGGAGTTCTCGGGGAGCTGTTTTTT CASSTGLAGVLGELFF TRBV7-2 TRBD2 . TRBJ2-2
TGTGCCGTACACCCCGACGCCTTCCCAACCTACGAGCAGTACTTC CAVHPDAFPTYEQYF TRBV30 . . TRBJ2-7
TGCGCCAGCAGTTTCGGGGGTTTGACCTTGGGCGAGCAGTACTTC CASSFGGLTLGEQYF TRBV5-1 . once TRBJ2-7
TGTGCCAGCAGCGTAGATTCCGGGGTGAAGGGAACTAATGAAAAACTGTTTTTT CASSVDSGVKGTNEKLFF TRBV9 . . TRBJ1-4
TGTGCCAGCAGCTTCACCGGGACTAACTACGAGCAGTACTTC CASSFTGTNYEQYF TRBV7-9 TRBD2 . TRBJ2-7
TGTGCCAGCAGTTTGAGCGGGAGGGCCCACAATGAGCAGTTCTTC CASSLSGRAHNEQFF TRBV6-5 TRBD2 . TRBJ2-1
TGTGCCACCAGCAGAGCAGGGGATAGCAATCAGCCCCAGCATTTT CATSRAGDSNQPQHF TRBV15 . . TRBJ1-5
TGCGCCAGCAGTCACATTATCCGGACAGCTGACTACGAGCAGTACTTC CASSHIIRTADYEQYF TRBV23-1 . . TRBJ2-7
TGTGCCAGCAGTGATTCGACTAGCGGTGGAGGAGAATCCGGGGAGCTGTTTTTT CASSDSTSGGGESGELFF TRBV25-1 TRBD2 few TRBJ2-2
TGTGCCAGTAGTGGCACTAGCGGTTCCTACAATGAGCAGTTCTTC CASSGTSGSYNEQFF TRBV19 TRBD2 . TRBJ2-1
TGTGCCAGTAGTACGACCGCGTGGACAGGGTATGGCTACACCTTC CASSTTAWTGYGYTF TRBV19 TRBD1 . TRBJ1-2
TGTGCCAGCAGCTACAAGGCGGGATCCGACGAGCAGTACTTC CASSYKAGSDEQYF TRBV7-6 . once TRBJ2-7
TGTGCCAGCAGCCTTTGGGGCAACACTGAAGCTTTCTTT CASSLWGNTEAFF TRBV11-1 . few TRBJ1-1
TGTGCCAGCAGCTTAAAGGACAGGGGGCTCGGGGCTGAAGCTTTCTTT CASSLKDRGLGAEAFF TRBV13 TRBD1 once TRBJ1-1
TGTGCCAGCAGCGTTGCCAATGAGCAGTTCTTC CASSVANEQFF TRBV9 . . TRBJ2-1
TGTGCCAGCAGCACCCGGACGGCATATCCTATCTATGGCTACACCTTC CASSTRTAYPIYGYTF TRBV7-2 . . TRBJ1-2
TGTGCCATCAGTGAGCCGACAGCCATGAACACTGAAGCTTTCTTT CAISEPTAMNTEAFF TRBV10-3 . . TRBJ1-1
TGTGCCAGCAGCTTAACCCTCACCTACGAGCAGTACTTC CASSLTLTYEQYF TRBV7-3 . . TRBJ2-7
TGTGCCAGCAGTTTTCGAGGGGGATTGAACACTGAAGCTTTCTTT CASSFRGGLNTEAFF TRBV28 . once TRBJ1-1
TGCGCCAGCAGCCAAAACCCCCAGCGGGGGGACCTCTACGAGCAGTACTTC CASSQNPQRGDLYEQYF TRBV4-1 TRBD2 . TRBJ2-7
TGTGCCAGCAGCTTAGGGGGGACAGGGCAGCCCCAGCATTTT CASSLGGTGQPQHF TRBV7-9 TRBD1 few TRBJ1-5
TGCAGCACGTACTTGGGACTATACAATGAGCAGTTCTTC CSTYLGLYNEQFF TRBV29-1 TRBD2 . TRBJ2-1
TGTGCCAGCAGTGAAGCAGGTGTGTCAAACTATGGCTACACCTTC CASSEAGVSNYGYTF TRBV6-1 . . TRBJ1-2
TGTGCCAGCAGTGATCGTGGCAGCCGCCAGGGCTACACCTTC CASSDRGSRQGYTF TRBV2 . . TRBJ1-2
TGTGCCGCACCCGGGACGCGGGACTCCAGCACAGATACGCAGTATTTT CAAPGTRDSSTDTQYF TRBV7-2 . . TRBJ2-3
TGTGCCAGCAGCTTAGGCGGGGTAGCCAAAAACATTCAGTACTTC CASSLGGVAKNIQYF TRBV7-9 . . TRBJ2-4
TGTGCCAGCAGCCTGGGGCTGGTCGGGGAGCTGTTTTTT CASSLGLVGELFF TRBV7-9 . few TRBJ2-2
TGTGCCAGCAGCGTGGGGACAAATCAGCCCCAGCATTTT CASSVGTNQPQHF TRBV9 . . TRBJ1-5
TGCGCCAGCAGCGGCGGGAGGGCCCCTACCGGGGAGCTGTTTTTT CASSGGRAPTGELFF TRBV10-1 TRBD2 . TRBJ2-2
TGTGCCAGCATCCTGGGGGGTTACAATCAGCCCCAGCATTTT CASILGGYNQPQHF TRBV5-8 . . TRBJ1-5
TGTGCCAGCACCCTGGGACCCCTTGGCGGGGCCAACGTCCTGACTTTC CASTLGPLGGANVLTF TRBV11-2 . . TRBJ2-6
TGTGCCAGTAGTATGGGGTACAATGAGCAGTTCTTC CASSMGYNEQFF TRBV19 . . TRBJ2-1
TGTGCCAGCAGCTTAGAGCCAGGGCGCTATGGCTACACCTTC CASSLEPGRYGYTF TRBV7-9 . . TRBJ1-2
TGCGCCAGCAGCTTAGGCAGTAAGATGAACACTGAAGCTTTCTTT CASSLGSKMNTEAFF TRBV5-1 . . TRBJ1-1
TGTGCCACTTCGGACGTCTCCTACGAGCAGTACTTC CATSDVSYEQYF TRBV28 . . TRBJ2-7
TGCGCCAGCAGCCACGGGAGCTACGAGCAGTACTTC CASSHGSYEQYF TRBV5-1 . . TRBJ2-7
TGTGCCAGAAACAAATGTGGGACGTTCGCCTACGAGCAGTACTTC CARNKCGTFAYEQYF TRBV5-3 . . TRBJ2-7
TGTGCCAGTATCGACAGGGAGCGCACAGATACGCAGTATTTT CASIDRERTDTQYF TRBV19 TRBD1 . TRBJ2-3
TGTGCCAGCAGCTTTGACAGGGGCTACGAGCAGTACTTC CASSFDRGYEQYF TRBV5-6 TRBD1 . TRBJ2-7
TGTGCCAGCAGCTTATCCGGGACCGATTCCTACGAGCAGTACTTC CASSLSGTDSYEQYF TRBV7-6 . . TRBJ2-7
TGTGCCAGCAGCAATAGACTAGCGGAGTACGAGCAGTACTTC CASSNRLAEYEQYF TRBV7-6 TRBD2 . TRBJ2-7
TGCGCCAGCAGCCCCCCGGGACAGGGGGGCAATGAGCAGTTCTTC CASSPPGQGGNEQFF TRBV5-1 TRBD1 . TRBJ2-1
TGTGCCAGCAGCTTAGGTACCCGTCCAGACAGGGCCTACGAGCAGTACTTC CASSLGTRPDRAYEQYF TRBV11-2 TRBD1 . TRBJ2-7
TGTGCTAGTGGTTTGCCGGGGGACGAGAATCAGCCCCAGCATTTT CASGLPGDENQPQHF TRBV12-5 . . TRBJ1-5
TGTGCCACCCAGCCCAGGGGCCTCGGGGAGCTGTTTTTT CATQPRGLGELFF TRBV19 . . TRBJ2-2
TGTGCCATCAGTGATGGACTAGCGGAACAAGAGACCCAGTACTTC CAISDGLAEQETQYF TRBV10-3 TRBD2 . TRBJ2-5
TGCGCCAGCAGTGAGTCGGGTATGAGGGAAGCTTTCTTT CASSESGMREAFF TRBV10-2 . . TRBJ1-1
TGTGCCAGCAGTTCCCCCATGGGACCAAAAAACATTCAGTACTTC CASSSPMGPKNIQYF TRBV6-5 . . TRBJ2-4
TGTGCCAGCAGCCCCCCGGGCACAGATACGCAGTATTTT CASSPPGTDTQYF TRBV7-6 . . TRBJ2-3
TGTGCCAGCAGAGGGGGAGGGACAGGGGCCTACGAGCAGTACTTC CASRGGGTGAYEQYF TRBV5-6 TRBD1 . TRBJ2-7
TGTGCCTGGAGTCATGGGTTCGGTGAGCAGTTCTTC CAWSHGFGEQFF TRBV30 . . TRBJ2-1
TGTGCCTGGAGTTCCGACCCGGAGGGTTCACCCCTCCACTTT CAWSSDPEGSPLHF TRBV30 . . TRBJ1-6